This is a list of T cell receptor beta chains from one sample in a study of T cells in Graves' hyperthyroidism and ophthalmopathy. TCRdb used MiXCR to reprocess the multiplex PCR reads, holding one entry per CDR3 protein. The data hold 350,000 to 450,000 distinct CDR3 sequences, with about 14% observed a single time. Sequencing was done on a sample of blood. Receptors originate from a woman aged 60-75 years with Graves' hyperthyroidism. Each CDR3 is given with its conserved first and last residue. A D gene is named only where the DNA matches it firmly. Size values are once, few and many counts, or a class for expanded clones, and some rows have none.

v_gene: TRBV5-6
j_gene: TRBJ2-2
len: 15
d_gene: TRBD2
abundance: NA
CDR3nt: TGTGCCAGCAGCGATCTAGCGGGGGACACCGGGGAGCTGTTTTTT
CDR3aa: CASSDLAGDTGELFF

v_gene: TRBV2
j_gene: TRBJ2-7
len: 12
d_gene: NA
abundance: many
CDR3nt: TGTGCCAGCAGTGAGGGACACTACGAGCAGTACTTC
CDR3aa: CASSEGHYEQYF

v_gene: TRBV5-1
j_gene: TRBJ2-1
len: 12
d_gene: NA
abundance: NA
CDR3nt: TGCGCCAGCAACTTGTTGGGCGATGAGCAGTTCTTC
CDR3aa: CASNLLGDEQFF

v_gene: TRBV5-1
j_gene: TRBJ2-1
len: 14
d_gene: TRBD2
abundance: many
CDR3nt: TGCGCCAGCACCGGCGGGAGGACCCACAATGAGCAGTTCTTC
CDR3aa: CASTGGRTHNEQFF

v_gene: TRBV5-4
j_gene: TRBJ2-7
len: 17
d_gene: TRBD2
abundance: few
CDR3nt: TGTGCCAGCAGCATATGGACTAGCGGGGATAGCTCCTACGAGCAGTACTTC
CDR3aa: CASSIWTSGDSSYEQYF

v_gene: TRBV6-1
j_gene: TRBJ1-4
len: 16
d_gene: NA
abundance: NA
CDR3nt: TGTGCCAGCAGCTTATGGCAGGGTGCAACTAATGAAAAACTGTTTTTT
CDR3aa: CASSLWQGATNEKLFF

v_gene: TRBV4-1
j_gene: TRBJ2-3
len: 17
d_gene: TRBD1
abundance: few
CDR3nt: TGCGCCAGCAGCCAAGTTTGGACAGGCCCCGGGACAGATACGCAGTATTTT
CDR3aa: CASSQVWTGPGTDTQYF

v_gene: TRBV6-2/TRBV6-3
j_gene: TRBJ2-1
len: 19
d_gene: TRBD2
abundance: many
CDR3nt: TGTGCCAGCAGTTACTCGGGCACCGGGACTAGCGGGAAGGGCAATGAGCAGTTCTTC
CDR3aa: CASSYSGTGTSGKGNEQFF

v_gene: TRBV20-1
j_gene: TRBJ2-4
len: 17
d_gene: TRBD2
abundance: many
CDR3nt: TGCAGTGCTAGTGCGGCTAGCGGGAGGTCGTCCAAAAACATTCAGTACTTC
CDR3aa: CSASAASGRSSKNIQYF

v_gene: TRBV5-1
j_gene: TRBJ1-4
len: 15
d_gene: NA
abundance: NA
CDR3nt: TGCGCCAGCAGCGGGAACGCAGCAACTAATGAAAAACTGTTTTTT
CDR3aa: CASSGNAATNEKLFF

v_gene: TRBV7-2
j_gene: TRBJ2-5
len: 14
d_gene: TRBD1
abundance: NA
CDR3nt: TGTGCCAGCAGCTCAACAGGGGGCAGGTTGACCCAGTACTTC
CDR3aa: CASSSTGGRLTQYF

v_gene: TRBV12-3/TRBV12-4
j_gene: TRBJ2-1
len: 13
d_gene: NA
abundance: many
CDR3nt: TGTGCCAGCAAAAGGGACGTCGGGAATGAGCAGTTCTTC
CDR3aa: CASKRDVGNEQFF

v_gene: TRBV2
j_gene: TRBJ2-3
len: 13
d_gene: TRBD1
abundance: many
CDR3nt: TGTGCCACCGGACAGGGGGCGACAGATACGCAGTATTTT
CDR3aa: CATGQGATDTQYF

v_gene: TRBV10-1
j_gene: TRBJ1-2
len: 17
d_gene: TRBD1
abundance: NA
CDR3nt: TGCGCCATCCCCGGTATGGGGACAGGGGGCTACGGCTATGGCTACACCTTC
CDR3aa: CAIPGMGTGGYGYGYTF

v_gene: TRBV5-6
j_gene: TRBJ2-7
len: 16
d_gene: TRBD1
abundance: many
CDR3nt: TGTGCCAGCAGCTTGCTAAAGTCTACAGGGGTCTACGAGCAGTACTTC
CDR3aa: CASSLLKSTGVYEQYF

v_gene: TRBV19
j_gene: TRBJ1-3
len: 15
d_gene: NA
abundance: few
CDR3nt: TGTGCCAGTAGTATGGGGATACACTCTGGAAACACCATATATTTT
CDR3aa: CASSMGIHSGNTIYF

v_gene: TRBV3-1
j_gene: TRBJ1-6
len: 11
d_gene: NA
abundance: few
CDR3nt: TGTGCCAGCAGCCAAGAAGGCTCCCTCCACTTT
CDR3aa: CASSQEGSLHF

v_gene: TRBV10-1
j_gene: TRBJ2-3
len: 15
d_gene: TRBD2
abundance: NA
CDR3nt: TGCGCCAGCAGTGAGACTAGCGGGAGGTCAGATACGCAGTATTTT
CDR3aa: CASSETSGRSDTQYF

v_gene: TRBV4-1
j_gene: TRBJ1-5
len: 15
d_gene: NA
abundance: many
CDR3nt: TGCGCCAGCAGCCAAGGTGATTGGGGGTTTCAGCCCCAGCATTTT
CDR3aa: CASSQGDWGFQPQHF

v_gene: TRBV7-9
j_gene: TRBJ2-5
len: 13
d_gene: NA
abundance: many
CDR3nt: TGTGCCAGCAGTCGGAGGAACCAAGAGACCCAGTACTTC
CDR3aa: CASSRRNQETQYF

v_gene: TRBV27
j_gene: TRBJ2-5
len: 13
d_gene: NA
abundance: many
CDR3nt: TGTGCCAGCAGTCCAAAGTACCAAGAGACCCAGTACTTC
CDR3aa: CASSPKYQETQYF

v_gene: TRBV9
j_gene: TRBJ2-1
len: 15
d_gene: NA
abundance: few
CDR3nt: TGTGCCAGCAGCGTGGGGGCCGGAAAGAACAATGAGCAGTTCTTC
CDR3aa: CASSVGAGKNNEQFF

v_gene: TRBV19
j_gene: TRBJ2-1
len: 14
d_gene: NA
abundance: few
CDR3nt: TGTGCCAGTAGCCAGGGGAGGAGCCTTTCCGAGCAGTTCTTC
CDR3aa: CASSQGRSLSEQFF

v_gene: TRBV18
j_gene: TRBJ2-1
len: 16
d_gene: TRBD1
abundance: few
CDR3nt: TGTGCCAGCTCAAAACCGGGACAGGGGAGCTACAATGAGCAGTTCTTC
CDR3aa: CASSKPGQGSYNEQFF

v_gene: TRBV18
j_gene: TRBJ2-2
len: 16
d_gene: NA
abundance: many
CDR3nt: TGTGCCAGCTCACTAAACTTGGATCCGAACACCGGGGAGCTGTTTTTT
CDR3aa: CASSLNLDPNTGELFF

v_gene: TRBV12-5
j_gene: TRBJ2-2
len: 13
d_gene: TRBD1
abundance: once
CDR3nt: TGTGCTTGCCAGGGGGCGCACACCGGGGAGCTGTTTTTT
CDR3aa: CACQGAHTGELFF

v_gene: TRBV5-1
j_gene: TRBJ2-3
len: 16
d_gene: TRBD2
abundance: NA
CDR3nt: TGTGCCAGCAGCCAAGTGCTAGCGGGATCCACAGATACGCAGTATTTT
CDR3aa: CASSQVLAGSTDTQYF

v_gene: TRBV20-1
j_gene: TRBJ2-3
len: 16
d_gene: NA
abundance: many
CDR3nt: TGCAGTGCTAGTCCGGTAGGACAGAGTAGCACAGATACGCAGTATTTT
CDR3aa: CSASPVGQSSTDTQYF

v_gene: TRBV4-1
j_gene: TRBJ2-5
len: 16
d_gene: NA
abundance: NA
CDR3nt: TGCGCCAGCAGCCCCATCGTATTACGCTCGTCGGAGACCCAGTACTTC
CDR3aa: CASSPIVLRSSETQYF

v_gene: TRBV20-1
j_gene: TRBJ2-7
len: 15
d_gene: TRBD2
abundance: NA
CDR3nt: TGCAGTGCTCTTAGACTAGCGGGAGGGGGCTACGAGCAGTACTTC
CDR3aa: CSALRLAGGGYEQYF

v_gene: TRBV5-1
j_gene: TRBJ2-5
len: 16
d_gene: TRBD1
abundance: NA
CDR3nt: TGCGCCAGCAGCTCGCCGGGACAGGGGGCGGAGGAGACCCAGTACTTC
CDR3aa: CASSSPGQGAEETQYF

v_gene: TRBV28
j_gene: TRBJ1-2
len: 13
d_gene: NA
abundance: many
CDR3nt: TGTGCCAGCAGCCTGAGATATGCCTATGGCTACACCTTC
CDR3aa: CASSLRYAYGYTF

v_gene: TRBV9
j_gene: TRBJ2-6
len: 17
d_gene: TRBD1
abundance: few
CDR3nt: TGTGCCAGCAGCGCCGACAGGGGGCTCACTGGGGCCAACGTCCTGACTTTC
CDR3aa: CASSADRGLTGANVLTF

v_gene: TRBV5-1
j_gene: TRBJ2-2
len: 15
d_gene: NA
abundance: many
CDR3nt: TGCGCCAGCAGCTTGGGAGGGACTAACACCGGGGAGCTGTTTTTT
CDR3aa: CASSLGGTNTGELFF

v_gene: TRBV24-1
j_gene: TRBJ1-2
len: 15
d_gene: NA
abundance: many
CDR3nt: TGTGCCACCAGTGACTCGGCGACAGGTGGTTATGGCTACACCTTC
CDR3aa: CATSDSATGGYGYTF

v_gene: TRBV11-3
j_gene: TRBJ2-2
len: 14
d_gene: NA
abundance: NA
CDR3nt: TGTGCCAGCAGCGCCACACGGGGGTCCGGGGAGCTGTTTTTT
CDR3aa: CASSATRGSGELFF

v_gene: TRBV27
j_gene: TRBJ2-3
len: 13
d_gene: NA
abundance: many
CDR3nt: TGTGCCACCGGGCAGCCGTCCACAGATACGCAGTATTTT
CDR3aa: CATGQPSTDTQYF

v_gene: TRBV7-3
j_gene: TRBJ2-5
len: 10
d_gene: NA
abundance: many
CDR3nt: TGTGGGGGGGCAGTAGAGACCCAGTACTTC
CDR3aa: CGGAVETQYF

v_gene: TRBV7-9
j_gene: TRBJ1-3
len: 14
d_gene: NA
abundance: NA
CDR3nt: TGTGCCAGCAGCTTAGAGGAGTGGGGAAACACCATATATTTT
CDR3aa: CASSLEEWGNTIYF

v_gene: TRBV12-5
j_gene: TRBJ2-1
len: 11
d_gene: NA
abundance: many
CDR3nt: TGTGCTAGTGCAGAGTTTGATGAGCAGTTCTTC
CDR3aa: CASAEFDEQFF

v_gene: TRBV2
j_gene: TRBJ2-5
len: 14
d_gene: TRBD1
abundance: many
CDR3nt: TGTGCCAGCACCCCGGGGACAGGGGGCCGGACCCAGTACTTC
CDR3aa: CASTPGTGGRTQYF

v_gene: TRBV30
j_gene: TRBJ2-1
len: 13
d_gene: NA
abundance: many
CDR3nt: TGTGCCTGGAGTCTGAGCTCCTACAATGAGCAGTTCTTC
CDR3aa: CAWSLSSYNEQFF

v_gene: TRBV11-2
j_gene: TRBJ2-7
len: 16
d_gene: NA
abundance: many
CDR3nt: TGTGCCAGCAGCTCTGGACCGGGTCCCGACACCTACGAGCAGTACTTC
CDR3aa: CASSSGPGPDTYEQYF

v_gene: TRBV19
j_gene: TRBJ1-2
len: 16
d_gene: NA
abundance: many
CDR3nt: TGTGCCAGTAGTATAGATTGGACGGACTCTAACTATGGCTACACCTTC
CDR3aa: CASSIDWTDSNYGYTF

v_gene: TRBV6-6
j_gene: TRBJ1-2
len: 16
d_gene: NA
abundance: many
CDR3nt: TGTGCCAGCAGTTACTCGTTTCTGACGAGCTCCTATGGCTACACCTTC
CDR3aa: CASSYSFLTSSYGYTF

v_gene: TRBV7-2
j_gene: TRBJ2-2
len: 12
d_gene: NA
abundance: NA
CDR3nt: TGTGCCAGCAGCCCCCGTTGGGGGGAGCTGTTTTTT
CDR3aa: CASSPRWGELFF

v_gene: TRBV12-3/TRBV12-4
j_gene: TRBJ1-2
len: 14
d_gene: NA
abundance: many
CDR3nt: TGTGCCAGCAGTTGGACAGATACTAACTATGGCTACACCTTC
CDR3aa: CASSWTDTNYGYTF

v_gene: TRBV12-3/TRBV12-4
j_gene: TRBJ2-2
len: 16
d_gene: NA
abundance: few
CDR3nt: TGTGCCAGCAGCCCTCTGGGCGGGAACGGCGCCGGGGAGCTGTTTTTT
CDR3aa: CASSPLGGNGAGELFF

v_gene: TRBV5-1
j_gene: TRBJ2-3
len: 16
d_gene: TRBD1
abundance: NA
CDR3nt: TGCGCCAGCAGCTGGACAGGGATCACCTACACAGATACGCAGTATTTT
CDR3aa: CASSWTGITYTDTQYF

v_gene: TRBV9
j_gene: TRBJ2-1
len: 16
d_gene: NA
abundance: few
CDR3nt: TGTGCCAGCAGCGACCAGGGAGTTTTTGGGGTAGATGAGCAGTTCTTC
CDR3aa: CASSDQGVFGVDEQFF

v_gene: TRBV24-1
j_gene: TRBJ1-1
len: 15
d_gene: NA
abundance: many
CDR3nt: TGTGCCACCAGTGCCAACAGGGACTCGAACACTGAAGCTTTCTTT
CDR3aa: CATSANRDSNTEAFF

v_gene: TRBV25-1
j_gene: TRBJ2-6
len: 16
d_gene: TRBD1
abundance: few
CDR3nt: TGTGCCAGCAGTGAAACAGGGGCTACAGGGGCCAACGTCCTGACTTTC
CDR3aa: CASSETGATGANVLTF

v_gene: TRBV9
j_gene: TRBJ2-3
len: 15
d_gene: NA
abundance: NA
CDR3nt: TGTGCCAGCAGCGTACAGGGATTTGGAGGGAATACGCAGTATTTT
CDR3aa: CASSVQGFGGNTQYF

v_gene: TRBV5-1
j_gene: TRBJ2-3
len: 15
d_gene: NA
abundance: many
CDR3nt: TGCGCCAGCAGCTTGCAGCAGCCGCTCACAGATACGCAGTATTTT
CDR3aa: CASSLQQPLTDTQYF

v_gene: TRBV20-1
j_gene: TRBJ2-1
len: 15
d_gene: TRBD2
abundance: NA
CDR3nt: TGCAGTGCTAGGGGGACTAGCGTTAACTACAATGAGCAGTTCTTC
CDR3aa: CSARGTSVNYNEQFF

v_gene: TRBV19
j_gene: TRBJ2-1
len: 14
d_gene: NA
abundance: NA
CDR3nt: TGTGCCAGTAGTATGGGGGGGCTGGTCAATGAGCAGTTCTTC
CDR3aa: CASSMGGLVNEQFF

v_gene: TRBV20-1
j_gene: TRBJ2-2
len: 14
d_gene: NA
abundance: many
CDR3nt: TGCAGTGCTAGAGACCCGAAGAACACCGGGGAGCTGTTTTTT
CDR3aa: CSARDPKNTGELFF